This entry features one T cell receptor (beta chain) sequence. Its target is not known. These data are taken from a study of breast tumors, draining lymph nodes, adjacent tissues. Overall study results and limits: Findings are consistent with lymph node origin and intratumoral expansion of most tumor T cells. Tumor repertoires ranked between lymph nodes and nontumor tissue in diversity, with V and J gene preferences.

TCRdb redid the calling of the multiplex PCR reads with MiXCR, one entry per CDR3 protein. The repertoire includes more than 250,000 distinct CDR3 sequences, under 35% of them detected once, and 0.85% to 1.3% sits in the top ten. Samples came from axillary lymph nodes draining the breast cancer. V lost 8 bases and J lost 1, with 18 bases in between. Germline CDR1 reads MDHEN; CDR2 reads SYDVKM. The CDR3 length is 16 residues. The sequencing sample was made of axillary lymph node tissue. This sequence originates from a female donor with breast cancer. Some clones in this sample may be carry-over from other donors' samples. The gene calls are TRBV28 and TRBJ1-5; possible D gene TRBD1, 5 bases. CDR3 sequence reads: CASGQDSKGSNQPQHF. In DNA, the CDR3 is TGTGCCAGCGGACAAGATAGCAAGGGGAGCAATCAGCCCCAGCATTTT.